Listed below are T cell receptor beta chains from one sample, sequenced in a study of blood T cell repertoires in COVID-19. Repertoires were generated with immunoSEQ multiplex PCR, while TCRdb's copy carries only in-frame clones and drops some. The sample includes over 250,000 clones, roughly 90% of them seen just once. Sequencing was done on a sample of peripheral blood. These receptors were taken from a man in his forties or fifties with acute or convalescent COVID-19. Both conserved end residues are part of each CDR3.

v_call	j_call	cdr3_aa
TRBV18	TRBJ1-4	CASSPQASGEKLFF
TRBV9	TRBJ2-3	CASSASLDTQYF
TRBV4-1	TRBJ1-4	CASTAGTANEKLFF
TRBV5-1	TRBJ2-5	CASSPGTLETQYF
TRBV19	TRBJ1-1	CASTFARGNTEAFF
TRBV25-1	TRBJ1-4	CASRIMSELFF
TRBV4-1	TRBJ1-2	CASSQAGGGLGYTF
TRBV6-5	TRBJ1-1	CASSGGGATEAFF
TRBV12-3/TRBV12-4	TRBJ2-7	CASRRGTAYEQYF
TRBV6-5	TRBJ2-5	CASSYPASGGETQYF
TRBV27	TRBJ1-1	CASSLDIGGVVTEAFF
TRBV7-9	TRBJ2-7	CASSADRVGEQYF